One and the same sample provided the 3 T cell receptor beta chains below, sequenced in a study of blood T cell repertoires in COVID-19. Here immunoSEQ multiplex PCR was the method, and the copy in TCRdb shows in-frame clones only, minus some. The top ten hold 1.5% to 2% of the sample, which has 55,000 to 80,000 clones, roughly 90% seen once. The sequencing input was peripheral blood. Receptors originate from a human donor in a cohort sampled during active COVID-19.

V usage is TRBV5-6 and J usage is TRBJ2-1, with unresolved D. Trimming removed 4 bases at V and 1 base at J, with 15 bases between. The CDR3 extends over 16 amino acids. From germline, CDR1 is SGHDT and CDR2 YYEEEE. The CDR3 loop reads CASSSPMRSSYNEQFF. DNA of the CDR3: TGTGCCAGCAGCAGTCCTATGAGGTCATCCTACAATGAGCAGTTCTTC.

The rearrangement links TRBV6-5 to TRBJ1-6; 7 nucleotides agree with TRBD1. V shed 5 bases, J shed 9 bases, and the junction held 4 bases outside the gene matches. This CDR3 has 13 amino acids. In germline, CDR1 is MNHEY, CDR2 SVGAGI. CDR3 in amino acids: CASSPTGISPLHF. The CDR3 DNA follows: TGTGCCAGCAGTCCGACAGGGATTTCACCCCTCCACTTT.

The chain is built from TRBV3-1 (or the pseudogene TRBV3-2) and TRBJ2-7, with 14 bases fitting TRBD2. The CDR3 is made up of 17 amino acids. V was pared by 3 bases and J by 2 bases, with 6 bases of the junction left unmatched. Germline lookup yields CDR1 LGHDT and CDR2 YNNKEL (reference sequence). CDR3 sequence reads: CASSHPRLAGGTYEQYF. In nucleotides, the CDR3 is TGTGCCAGCAGCCACCCTAGACTAGCGGGAGGGACCTACGAGCAGTACTTC.